This T cell receptor (beta chain) was sequenced for a study of blood T cell repertoires in COVID-19 (dated by TCRdb to about 2020). General notes on the study: Samples from collaborators originated in the United States, Italy and Spain and spanned both the acute and convalescent phases of COVID-19. The prospective study material was composed of cDNA or gDNA derived from T cells, B-cell-depleted T cells, or PBMCs. The dataset comprised deeply sampled blood TCRbeta repertoires from subjects exposed to, actively infected with, or recovered from COVID-19. The repertoires were released in a freely available public database meant as a resource for research on the immune response to SARS-CoV-2. The samples were drawn from two sources: the first 160 participants of the ongoing ImmuneRACE study, and over 1,000 subjects contributed by 6 global collaborators. The sample metadata nearly always contained a de-identified subject ID, COVID-19 status, age in years and sex. Where available, HLA class I and class II types were obtained from metadata supplied by the sample provider rather than from assay-based typing. Results and caveats for the whole study, not just this receptor: The amount of clinical and demographic metadata varied by source and participant and was provided uncurated.

The immunoSEQ Assay, a bias-controlled multiplex PCR, was used to amplify TCRbeta CDR3 regions from genomic DNA. In the source study's methods: The number of nucleated cells in each sample was estimated by amplification of reference gene primers within the assay. To quantify the absolute abundance of each unique TCRbeta CDR3 rearrangement, sequence reads were collapsed and filtered. For each sample, productive Simpson clonality was calculated as the square root of Simpson's diversity index across productive rearrangements. TCRdb holds this immuneACCESS table with in-frame rearrangements only. Some clones are missing; in checked studies, unresolved V genes explain under half, and the rest has no known cause. That table gives V, J and clone size, and the DNA gave D and trimming. This sample has 100,000 to 120,000 clones in its table, and around 83% of those were observed once. The leading ten clones occupy 4% to 5% of the sample.

Whole blood was collected in K2EDTA tubes by collaborating institutions according to the institutions' own protocols. For TCRbeta analysis, collaborators shipped samples in one of three forms: frozen whole blood, isolated PBMCs, or DNA extracted from either of those sample types. This clone was detected once. The clone's antigen remains unknown. No qualities accompany the bases; no much larger clone lies one base away. V loses 5 bases at its end and J loses 2 bases; junction bases beyond the gene matches: 6. CDR3 length: 15 amino acids, cysteine to phenylalanine. Only CDR3 DNA is held: 45 bases, read in frame from base 1. The germline V gene encodes CDR1 KGHSH and CDR2 LQKENI.

The sequence joins TRBV18 to TRBJ1-5; TRBD1 lines up with 7 middle nucleotides. The receptor's source is a woman in her 70s with acute or convalescent COVID-19. The sample comprised peripheral blood. The nucleotides are TGTGCCAGCTCAACCACAGGGGTGGGCAATCAGCCCCAGCATTTT. It codes for CASSTTGVGNQPQHF. When the CDR3 is completed using the reference TRBV18 and TRBJ1-5 genes on either side, the full variable domain is NAGVMQNPRHLVRRRGQEARLRCSPMKGHSHVYWYRQLPEEGLKFMVYLQKENIIDESGMPKERFSAEFPKEGPSILRIQQVVRGDSAAYFCASSTTGVGNQPQHFGDGTRLSIL.